Below are 23 T cell receptor beta chains sequenced from a single sample in a study of blood T cell repertoires in COVID-19 (dated by TCRdb to the early 2020s). The library was built by means of the immunoSEQ multiplex PCR assay. TCRdb stores this immuneACCESS table with in-frame sequences only. Part of the clones is absent; in the studies checked, under half of the shortfall reflects unresolved V genes, and no reason is known for the rest. Within this sample are fewer than 40,000 clones, with around 93% of them counted one time only. The biggest ten clones account for 9.9% of the sample. The sample consisted of peripheral blood. These TCRs come from a human donor with active COVID-19. The donor label of this sample is uncertain.

The genes are TRBV4-1 and TRBJ2-2, with D possibly TRBD2 on 7 matching bases. The V end lost 0 bases, the J end lost 3 bases, and 11 bases lay between the germline ends. The CDR3 is 16 residues long. CDR1 and CDR2 from the germline V gene are MGHRA and YSYEKL. The CDR3 reads CASSQDPGGYTGELFF. The CDR3 nucleotides are TGCGCCAGCAGCCAAGATCCGGGGGGCTACACCGGGGAGCTGTTTTTT.

The chain uses TRBV6-5 and TRBJ1-6, with TRBD1 identical over 8 bases. Germline-derived CDR1 and CDR2 are MNHEY and SVGAGI. The trim removed 10 bases at V and 7 bases at J, leaving 9 bases unmatched. The CDR3 is made up of 14 amino acids. The CDR3 reads CATPSGTGNSPLHF. In nucleotides, the CDR3 is TGTGCCACTCCATCCGGGACAGGAAATTCACCCCTCCACTTT.

The chain links TRBV5-3 to TRBJ1-4, with 7 bases lining up with TRBD1. TRBV5-3 is identified as an open reading frame with a role that is uncertain. The CDR3 runs to 15 residues. Germline trimming cut 4 bases from V and 2 bases from J; bases unmatched to any gene: 5. The CDR3 region is CARSNDRVTNEKLFF. The DNA of the CDR3 is TGTGCCAGAAGCAATGACAGGGTCACTAATGAAAAACTGTTTTTT.

This clone was seen only once. The chain is built from TRBV28 and TRBJ2-7, with TRBD2 matching 7 bases. CDR1 MDHEN and CDR2 SYDVKM come from the germline V gene. This CDR3 is built from 15 residues. The V gene end was trimmed by 3 bases and the J gene end by 3 bases; junction bases not matched to a gene: 8. The CDR3: CASSLGGILFYEQYF. The CDR3 DNA is TGTGCCAGCAGTTTGGGGGGGATACTCTTCTACGAGCAGTACTTC.

V and J are TRBV10-3 and TRBJ1-2, with 12 bases that match TRBD1. This CDR3 is 19 amino acids long. V was pared by 4 bases and J by 4 bases, with 16 bases of the junction left unmatched. Germline lookup yields CDR1 ENHRY and CDR2 SYGVKD. The CDR3 loop is CAISVFMSGTGGRGYGYTF. CDR3 bases: TGTGCCATCAGTGTTTTTATGTCGGGGACAGGGGGCCGCGGCTATGGCTACACCTTC.

This clone was observed a few times. The chain couples TRBV7-2 to TRBJ2-7; 8 positions match TRBD2. The J segment lost 0 bases and the V segment lost 2 bases, leaving 3 bases of the junction unmatched. This CDR3 region has 15 residues. The germline gives CDR1 SGHTA, CDR2 FQGNSA. This CDR3 reads CASSLSSGSSYEQYF. DNA for the CDR3: TGTGCCAGCAGCTTAAGCAGCGGGAGCTCCTACGAGCAGTACTTC.

The J gene is TRBJ1-3, the V gene TRBV30, with unresolved D. V shed 4 bases and J shed 2 bases, with 12 bases lying between them. The CDR3 covers 14 residues. The V gene's germline CDR1 is GTSNPN and CDR2 SVGIG (reference sequence). CDR3 sequence: CAWMLRGTGNTIYF. CDR3 coding DNA: TGTGCCTGGATGCTTCGGGGTACTGGAAACACCATATATTTT.

The chain couples TRBV12-5 to TRBJ1-2, with D tentatively TRBD1 (6 bases). CDR1 and CDR2 (germline): LGHNT, FRNRAP. CDR3 length equals 13 residues. V lost 0 bases and J 6 bases, leaving 8 bases between the germline ends. The CDR3 protein is CASGLVPGDGYTF. DNA of the CDR3: TGTGCTAGTGGTTTGGTACCAGGGGATGGCTACACCTTC.

The chain joins TRBV9 to TRBJ2-7; D remains ambiguous. The CDR3 spans 13 residues. The germline V and J ends were trimmed by 0 bases and 7 bases, with 11 bases remaining between them. Per germline, CDR1 SGDLS and CDR2 YYNGEE. CDR3 DNA: TGTGCCAGCAGCGTAGGAGGATTCGGAGAGCAGTACTTC. Translated: CASSVGGFGEQYF.

This rearrangement joins TRBV5-1 to TRBJ1-2; D gene uncertain. Trimming took off 4 bases at V and 7 bases at J, with 20 bases between the two ends. Germline CDR1 SGHRS, CDR2 YFSETQ. This CDR3 comprises 15 residues. DNA for the CDR3: TGCGCCAGCAGCCCCCTTTCTGGAGGGAAGGGTGGCTACACCTTC. It yields the protein CASSPLSGGKGGYTF.

This chain links TRBV5-6 with TRBJ2-3, with TRBD2 as a possible D gene (6 bases). The CDR3 runs 17 residues. Trimming pared 4 bases from V and 0 bases from J, leaving 18 bases between. Germline lookup yields CDR1 SGHDT and CDR2 YYEEEE. Here the CDR3 DNA reads TGTGCCAGCAGCAACGCCGGGCCGCTAGCGAGCACAGATACGCAGTATTTT. Translation: CASSNAGPLASTDTQYF.

The gene calls are TRBV25-1 and TRBJ1-4; D gene uncertain. The CDR3 is 15 amino acids. The V gene lost 3 bases and the J gene lost 8 bases, with 16 bases spanning the gap. The germline gives CDR1 MGHDK, CDR2 SYGVNS. The CDR3 DNA reads TGTGCCAGCAGTGAGGCAGCCAGAGGCAAGGAAAAACTGTTTTTT. Translated: CASSEAARGKEKLFF.

The chain combines TRBV9 with TRBJ2-7; D is possibly TRBD1 (6 bases). This CDR3 comprises 16 residues. Germline CDR1 and CDR2: SGDLS and YYNGEE. The V gene lost 0 bases and the J gene lost 4 bases, with 17 bases spanning the gap. CDR3 DNA sequence: TGTGCCAGCAGCGTAGTCCCCGGGACACAACTATACGAGCAGTACTTC. Translating gives CASSVVPGTQLYEQYF.

The chain has TRBV3-1 (or the pseudogene TRBV3-2) and TRBJ2-1, with a weak D call TRBD2 (5 bases). The ends were cut back, 2 bases at V and 1 base at J, with 6 bases in the middle. The CDR3 is made up of 14 amino acids. The germline CDR1 and CDR2 sequences are LGHDT and YNNKEL (reference sequence). In DNA, the CDR3 is TGTGCCAGCAGCCAAAGGACTTCCTACAATGAGCAGTTCTTC. Translating gives CASSQRTSYNEQFF.

As to this clone: Since no conserved phenylalanine or tryptophan closes the CDR3, a read error is the likely cause. No DNA is shown, since the ends of the CDR3 on it are uncertain; the CDR3 is the one TCRdb lists. V usage is TRBV6-1 and J usage is TRBJ2-7; the table's D call, TRBD1, has no DNA check behind it. Germline CDR1 and CDR2: MNHNS and SASEGT. The CDR3 is 11 residues long, ends included. This CDR3 is CASSEGGTGRL.

This chain uses TRBV27 with TRBJ2-3; possible D gene TRBD1, 5 bases. Germline values: CDR1 MNHEY, CDR2 SMNVEV (reference sequence). The CDR3 sequence is 14 residues long. The germline V and J ends were trimmed by 2 bases and 2 bases, with 8 bases remaining between them. CDR3 protein: CASSLRGVTDTQYF. The CDR3 DNA is TGTGCCAGCAGTTTAAGGGGCGTCACAGATACGCAGTATTTT.

V is TRBV28 and J is TRBJ2-7; the D gene is possibly TRBD1 (6 bases). CDR3 length: 13 amino acids. Trimming took 6 bases from V and 1 from J, leaving 10 bases between them. The germline V gene encodes CDR1 MDHEN and CDR2 SYDVKM. The CDR3 is CASSNRVSYEQYF. The DNA for the CDR3 is TGTGCCAGCAGCAACAGGGTTTCCTACGAGCAGTACTTC.

V is TRBV29-1 and J is TRBJ2-1, with 9 bases lining up with TRBD1. Trimming at V came to 5 bases and at J to 10 bases, leaving 6 bases not matched to a gene. There are 12 residues in the CDR3. The germline CDR1 and CDR2 sequences are SQVTM and ANQGSEA. CDR3 DNA: TGCAGCGTTACTATGGGGACAGGGGAGCAGTTCTTC. This encodes CSVTMGTGEQFF.

Only one count was recorded for this clone. The J gene is TRBJ2-2, the V gene TRBV5-1, with 9 bases fitting TRBD1. The germline CDR1 and CDR2 sequences are SGHRS and YFSETQ. The CDR3 is 14 amino acids. V dropped 3 bases and J dropped 4; count of bases not matched to a gene: 1. The CDR3 loop reads CASSSQGATGELFF. The CDR3 DNA follows: TGCGCCAGCAGCTCACAGGGGGCCACCGGGGAGCTGTTTTTT. Together with reference TRBV5-1 and TRBJ2-2, the CDR3 gives the full variable domain: KAGVTQTPRYLIKTRGQQVTLSCSPISGHRSVSWYQQTPGQGLQFLFEYFSETQRNKGNFPGRFSGRQFSNSRSEMNVSTLELGDSALYLCASSSQGATGELFFGEGSRLTVL.

The chain joins TRBV12-2 to TRBJ2-7; TRBD1 reflects the table's D call only, with no check against the DNA. TRBV12-2 is reported as a pseudogene. This CDR3 region has 17 residues. The CDR3 protein is CASRLAFCDRVPYEQYF. CDR3 sequence (DNA): TGTGCAAGTCGCTTAGCTTTTTGCGACAGAGTTCCCTACGAGCAGTACTTC.

J is TRBJ1-4 and V is TRBV7-9; no reliable D call. Trimming removed 6 bases at V and 0 bases at J, with 11 bases between. The CDR3 runs to 15 residues. The germline CDR1 and CDR2 sequences are SEHNR and FQNEAQ (reference sequence). The CDR3 nucleotides read TGTGCCAGCAGGGAAAACAGTGCAACTAATGAAAAACTGTTTTTT. It encodes CASRENSATNEKLFF.

This chain joins TRBV27 and TRBJ1-5; D may be TRBD1 (6 bases). The V end lost 9 bases, the J end lost 1 base, and 7 bases lay between the germline ends. The CDR3 is 12 amino acids. CDR1 MNHEY and CDR2 SMNVEV come from the germline V gene (reference sequence). CDR3 coding DNA: TGTGCCAGTGGACAGAGCAATCAGCCCCAGCATTTT. Amino acids: CASGQSNQPQHF.

The chain couples TRBV7-9 to TRBJ1-5, with D possibly matching TRBD1 (5 bases). Trimming stripped 2 bases from V and 1 base from J, with 12 bases between. Germline V gene sequence: CDR1 SEHNR, CDR2 FQNEAQ (reference sequence). This CDR3 region has 16 residues. For the CDR3, the DNA is TGTGCCAGCAGCTTACAGGCGGGGGTGAGCAATCAGCCCCAGCATTTT. This gives the protein CASSLQAGVSNQPQHF.